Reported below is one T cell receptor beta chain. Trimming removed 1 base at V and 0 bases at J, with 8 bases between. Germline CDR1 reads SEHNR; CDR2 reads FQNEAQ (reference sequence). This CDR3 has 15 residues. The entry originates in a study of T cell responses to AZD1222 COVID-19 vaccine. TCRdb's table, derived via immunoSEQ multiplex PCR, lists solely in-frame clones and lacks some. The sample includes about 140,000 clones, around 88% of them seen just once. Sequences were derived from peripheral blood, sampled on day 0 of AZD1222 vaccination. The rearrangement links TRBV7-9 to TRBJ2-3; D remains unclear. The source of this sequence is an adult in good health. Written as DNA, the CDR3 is TGTGCCAGCAGCTTAGGTCCCGACAGCACAGATACGCAGTATTTT. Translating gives CASSLGPDSTDTQYF.